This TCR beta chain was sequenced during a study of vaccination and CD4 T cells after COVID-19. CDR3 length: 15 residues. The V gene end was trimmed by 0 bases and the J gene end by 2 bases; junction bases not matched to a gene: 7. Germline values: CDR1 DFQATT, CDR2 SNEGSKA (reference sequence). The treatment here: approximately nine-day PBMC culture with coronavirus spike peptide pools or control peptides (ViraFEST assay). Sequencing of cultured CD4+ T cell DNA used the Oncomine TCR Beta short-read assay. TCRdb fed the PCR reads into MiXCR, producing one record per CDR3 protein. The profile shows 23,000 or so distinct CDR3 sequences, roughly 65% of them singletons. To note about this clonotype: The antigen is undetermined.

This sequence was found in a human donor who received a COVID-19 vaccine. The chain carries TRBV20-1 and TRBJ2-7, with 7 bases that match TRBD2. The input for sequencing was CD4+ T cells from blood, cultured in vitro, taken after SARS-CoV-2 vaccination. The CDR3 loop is CSARDAGGGAYEQYF. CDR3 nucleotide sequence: TGCAGTGCTAGAGATGCCGGCGGGGGTGCCTACGAGCAGTACTTC.